One T cell receptor (beta chain) is described in this entry. The target antigen is unknown. This entry comes from a study of molecular identifiers for immune sequencing clone quantification. TCRdb redid the calling of the PCR reads with MiXCR, one entry per CDR3 protein. The sample holds around 480,000 distinct CDR3 sequences, about 22% seen once. Study conclusions and caveats: Under 1% of molecules in naive cells, but over 98% of effector molecules, belonged to clones above 20 RNA copies.

J gave up 5 bases and V 2 bases, and 5 bases lay outside the gene matches. Germline V gene sequence: CDR1 MNHEY, CDR2 SMNVEV (reference sequence). The CDR3 has 14 residues. The source of this sequence is a human donor in good health. Some libraries in this study had Jurkat cell RNA spiked in. The sequencing input was naive CD8+ T cells from blood, with Jurkat cell RNA spiked in. Specified subset: FACS-sorted CD8+CD4-CCR7+CD45RA+ naive T cells. The gene calls are TRBV27 and TRBJ2-7, with 8 bases identical to TRBD1. CDR3 DNA sequence: TGTGCCAGCAGTTTAGAAGCAGGGGGCAACGAGCAGTACTTC. Translating it yields CASSLEAGGNEQYF.